These 13 T cell receptor beta chains were all obtained from the same sample, sequenced in a study of cytomegalovirus exposure and HLA in healthy donors. The PCR used 60 Vbeta and 13 Jbeta primers. Measured with immunoSEQ multiplex PCR; TCRdb has only the in-frame clones, and not every one. This table holds roughly 280,000 clones, just over 70% found once. Sequencing was done on a sample of PBMCs. These receptors all stem from a female donor in good health and CMV-seronegative.

In its sample, this clone was seen once. The chain uses TRBV11-3 and TRBJ2-7; TRBD1 agrees at 10 bases. The V and J ends lost 4 bases and 6 bases, in that order; junction bases with no gene match: 6. The CDR3 is 14 amino acids. Germline V gene data show CDR1 as SGHNT and CDR2 as YENEEA. The CDR3 coding sequence is TGTGCCAGCAGCTCCCGGACAGGGGGTGGCGAGCAGTACTTC. It specifies CASSSRTGGGEQYF.

The V gene is TRBV9, the J gene TRBJ2-2, with 7 nucleotides matching TRBD1. The junction had 3 bases not matched to a gene; V was cut back by 3 bases and J by 1 base. The length of the CDR3 is 15 residues. From germline, CDR1 is SGDLS and CDR2 YYNGEE. CDR3 in amino acids: CASSAWTGNTGELFF. CDR3 in DNA: TGTGCCAGCAGCGCATGGACAGGGAACACCGGGGAGCTGTTTTTT. Filled out from reference TRBV9 and TRBJ2-2, the complete variable domain reads DSGVTQTPKHLITATGQRVTLRCSPRSGDLSVYWYQQSLDQGLQFLIQYYNGEERAKGNILERFSAQQFPDLHSELNLSSLELGDSALYFCASSAWTGNTGELFFGEGSRLTVL.

J is TRBJ2-7 and V is TRBV25-1; 8 nucleotides match TRBD2. The CDR3 totals 14 residues. Germline trimming cut 2 bases from V and 4 bases from J; bases unmatched to any gene: 4. Germline CDR1 and CDR2: MGHDK and SYGVNS. The CDR3 DNA is TGTGCCAGCAGTGAAGCTAGCGGGTCTTACGAGCAGTACTTC. This codes for CASSEASGSYEQYF.

V usage is TRBV5-1 and J usage is TRBJ2-5; D may be TRBD1 (6 bases). The end of the DNA is better explained by TRBJ2-7, so the J call may be wrong. Germline-derived CDR1 and CDR2 are SGHRS and YFSETQ. CDR3 length equals 12 residues. The CDR3 DNA reads as TGCGCCAGCAGAAAACAGGGTTACGAGCAGTACTTC. Translating it yields CASRKQGYEQYF.

This rearrangement joins TRBV27 to TRBJ2-7; 7 bases line up with TRBD1. CDR1 and CDR2 from the germline V gene are MNHEY and SMNVEV (reference sequence). The V and J ends lost 7 bases and 0 bases, in that order; junction bases with no gene match: 3. The CDR3 has 13 residues. As DNA, the CDR3 is TGTGCCAGCATGAGGGGGCTCTCCTACGAGCAGTACTTC. It is translated as CASMRGLSYEQYF.

This clone was found once. The rearrangement joins TRBV5-1 to TRBJ2-3; D is ambiguous. This CDR3 spans 14 amino acids. V was shortened by 4 bases and J by 2 bases, with 11 bases between the two germline ends. Germline V gene lookup returns CDR1 SGHRS and CDR2 YFSETQ. CDR3 nucleotides: TGCGCCAGCAGCCGAGAGAGGTACACAGATACGCAGTATTTT. This codes for CASSRERYTDTQYF.

The V gene is TRBV5-1, the J gene TRBJ2-3; 7 nucleotides match TRBD1. The CDR3 covers 14 residues. Germline values: CDR1 SGHRS, CDR2 YFSETQ. With 2 bases clipped from V and 4 bases from J, the junction kept 4 bases outside the gene matches. The CDR3 reads CASSLQGLSDTQYF. CDR3 DNA: TGCGCCAGCAGCTTACAGGGGCTGTCAGATACGCAGTATTTT.

This chain joins TRBV5-4 and TRBJ1-3; TRBD1 might be the D (6 bases). Per the germline V gene, CDR1 is SGHNT and CDR2 is YYREEE (reference sequence). The V end lost 2 bases, the J end lost 4 bases, and 10 bases lay between the germline ends. The CDR3 loop spans 14 amino acids. The CDR3: CASSFGTRGNTIYF. CDR3 DNA: TGTGCCAGCAGCTTCGGGACACGAGGAAACACCATATATTTT.

This sequence joins TRBV7-2 and TRBJ2-1; D ambiguous. Trimming left V 1 base short and J 9 bases short, with 10 bases between. This CDR3 is 13 amino acids long. Germline V CDR1 and CDR2: SGHTA, FQGNSA. The CDR3 DNA sequence: TGTGCCAGCAGCTTAGTGGTTGACTCTGAGCAGTTCTTC. Translation: CASSLVVDSEQFF.

The chain has TRBV9 and TRBJ1-2, with 8 bases that match TRBD1. Trimming at V came to 3 bases and at J to 0 bases, leaving 4 bases not matched to a gene. There are 15 residues in the CDR3. CDR1 and CDR2 (germline): SGDLS, YYNGEE. CDR3 coding DNA: TGTGCCAGCAGCGCCTCAGGGGGCACTAACTATGGCTACACCTTC. Encoded protein: CASSASGGTNYGYTF.

The gene calls are TRBV30 and TRBJ2-1; 8 nucleotides align to TRBD2. After removal of 3 bases from V and 9 bases from J, the junction contained 10 bases not matched to a gene. The CDR3 sequence is 14 residues long. Germline CDR1 GTSNPN, CDR2 SVGIG (reference sequence). This chain's CDR3 is CAWSPSGWRSEQFF. The DNA for the CDR3 is TGTGCCTGGAGCCCTAGCGGGTGGCGAAGTGAGCAGTTCTTC.

The chain carries TRBV10-3 and TRBJ1-6; 11 nucleotides match TRBD1. The CDR3 spans 15 residues. Germline loops: CDR1 ENHRY, CDR2 SYGVKD. V dropped 6 bases and J dropped 7; count of bases not matched to a gene: 5. CDR3 residues: CAIRVGQGANSPLHF. The CDR3 region has the DNA TGTGCCATCAGGGTCGGACAGGGGGCGAATTCACCCCTCCACTTT.

This chain links TRBV7-9 with TRBJ2-1; 8 nucleotides align to TRBD1. Germline V CDR1 and CDR2: SEHNR, FQNEAQ (reference sequence). The V gene end was trimmed by 5 bases and the J gene end by 2 bases; junction bases not matched to a gene: 8. The CDR3 loop spans 16 amino acids. The CDR3 DNA is TGTGCCAGCAGCCCGCCGGGACAGGTAACCTACAATGAGCAGTTCTTC. This gives the protein CASSPPGQVTYNEQFF.